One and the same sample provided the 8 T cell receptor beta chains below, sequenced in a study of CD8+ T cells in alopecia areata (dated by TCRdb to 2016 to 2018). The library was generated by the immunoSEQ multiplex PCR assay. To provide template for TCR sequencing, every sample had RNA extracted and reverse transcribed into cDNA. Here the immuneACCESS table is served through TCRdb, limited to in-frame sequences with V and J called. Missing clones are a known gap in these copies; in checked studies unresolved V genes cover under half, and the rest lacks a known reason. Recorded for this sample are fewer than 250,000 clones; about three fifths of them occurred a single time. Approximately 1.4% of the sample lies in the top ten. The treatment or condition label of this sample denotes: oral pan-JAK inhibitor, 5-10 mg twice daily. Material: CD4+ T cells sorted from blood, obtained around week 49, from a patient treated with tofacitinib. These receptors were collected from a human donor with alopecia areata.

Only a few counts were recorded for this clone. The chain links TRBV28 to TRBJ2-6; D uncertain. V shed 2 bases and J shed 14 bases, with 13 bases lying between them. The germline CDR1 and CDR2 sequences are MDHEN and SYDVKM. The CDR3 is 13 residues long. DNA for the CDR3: TGTGCCAGCAGTTTACGCCCCTTGAACTTCCTGACTTTC. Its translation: CASSLRPLNFLTF.

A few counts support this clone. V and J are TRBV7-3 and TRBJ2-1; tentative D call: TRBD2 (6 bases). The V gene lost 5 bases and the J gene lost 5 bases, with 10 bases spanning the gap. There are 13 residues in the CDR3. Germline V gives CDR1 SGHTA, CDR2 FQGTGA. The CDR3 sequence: CASSTQRDNEQFF. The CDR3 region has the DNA TGTGCCAGCAGCACACAGCGGGACAATGAGCAGTTCTTC.

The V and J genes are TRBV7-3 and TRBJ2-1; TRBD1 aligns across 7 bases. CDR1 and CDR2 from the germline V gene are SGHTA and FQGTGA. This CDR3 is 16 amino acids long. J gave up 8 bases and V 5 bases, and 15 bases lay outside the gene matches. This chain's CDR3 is CASSELGNRGLHEQFF. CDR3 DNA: TGTGCCAGCAGCGAACTTGGGAACAGGGGCCTCCATGAGCAGTTCTTC.

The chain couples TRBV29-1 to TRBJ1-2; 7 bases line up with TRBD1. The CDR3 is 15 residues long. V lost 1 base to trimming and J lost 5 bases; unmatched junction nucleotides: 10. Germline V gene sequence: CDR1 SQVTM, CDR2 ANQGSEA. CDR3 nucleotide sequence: TGCAGCGTTGAAGGGAGCACAGGGGTTGGATATGGCTACACCTTC. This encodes CSVEGSTGVGYGYTF.

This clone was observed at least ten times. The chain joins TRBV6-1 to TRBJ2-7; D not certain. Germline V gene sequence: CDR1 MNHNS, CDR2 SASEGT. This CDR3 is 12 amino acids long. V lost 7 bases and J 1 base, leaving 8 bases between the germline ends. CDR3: CASKGQSYEQYF. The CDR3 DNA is TGTGCCAGCAAAGGGCAGTCCTACGAGCAGTACTTC.

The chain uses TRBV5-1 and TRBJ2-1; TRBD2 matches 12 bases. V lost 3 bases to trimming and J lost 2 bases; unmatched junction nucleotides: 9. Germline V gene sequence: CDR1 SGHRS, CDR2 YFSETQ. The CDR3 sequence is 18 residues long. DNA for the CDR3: TGCGCCAGCAGCTCCGGACTAGCGGGGTCATTTGCCTACAATGAGCAGTTCTTC. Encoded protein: CASSSGLAGSFAYNEQFF.

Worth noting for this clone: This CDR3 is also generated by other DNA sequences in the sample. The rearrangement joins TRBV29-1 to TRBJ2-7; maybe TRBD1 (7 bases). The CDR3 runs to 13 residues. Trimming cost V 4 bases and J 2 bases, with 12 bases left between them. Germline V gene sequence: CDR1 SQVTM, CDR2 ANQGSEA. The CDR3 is CSVGGTVTYEQYF. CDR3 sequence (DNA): TGCAGCGTTGGCGGGACAGTCACCTACGAGCAGTACTTC.

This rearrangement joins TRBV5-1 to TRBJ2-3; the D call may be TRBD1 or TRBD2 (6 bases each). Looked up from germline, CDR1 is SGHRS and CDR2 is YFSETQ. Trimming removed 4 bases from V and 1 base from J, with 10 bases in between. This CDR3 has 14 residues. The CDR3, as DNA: TGCGCCAGCAGCCCGAGGGGGGGCACAGATACGCAGTATTTT. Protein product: CASSPRGGTDTQYF. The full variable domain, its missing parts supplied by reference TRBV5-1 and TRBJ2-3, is KAGVTQTPRYLIKTRGQQVTLSCSPISGHRSVSWYQQTPGQGLQFLFEYFSETQRNKGNFPGRFSGRQFSNSRSEMNVSTLELGDSALYLCASSPRGGTDTQYFGPGTRLTVL.